This record looks at one T cell receptor (beta chain) sequence and its context. The germline CDR1 and CDR2 sequences are SGHAT and FQDESV (reference sequence). This CDR3 comprises 16 residues. V was pared by 5 bases and J by 4 bases, with 10 bases of the junction left unmatched. MiXCR was run by TCRdb on the RT-PCR reads, yielding one entry per CDR3 protein. The profile covers about 680,000 distinct CDR3 sequences, with 13% to 15% appearing a single time and just over 3.5% taken by the ten largest. This clonotype was sampled from a female donor in good health, serving as a healthy control. The rearrangement uses TRBV11-1 and TRBJ2-2; 7 nucleotides match TRBD1. Sequenced material: memory CD4+ T cells from blood. CDR3 loop: CASSRPTGSSTGELFF. Written as DNA, the CDR3 is TGTGCCAGCAGCAGACCGACAGGGTCGAGCACCGGGGAGCTGTTTTTT.